These 30 T cell receptor beta chains originate from one sample sequenced in a study of OX40 agonist ivuxolimab in advanced cancers. Library preparation employed the immunoSEQ multiplex PCR assay. TCRdb re-hosts the immuneACCESS table, in-frame sequences only. Its copies lack some clones; in the studies checked, an unresolved V gene accounts for under half of them, and the cause for the rest is not known. The sample records fewer than 25,000 clones, approximately 84% of which are singletons. In total, the top ten clones hold about 50% of the sample. The sample in question was CD4+ or CD8+ T cells sorted from blood, obtained in a trial of the OX40 agonist ivuxolimab. The receptors were gathered from an adult with an advanced solid tumor such as melanoma, head and neck, liver or kidney cancer.

The CDR3 nucleotides are TGTGCCAGCAGCAAATTAACGAAAGGGGGCAACAATCAGCCCCAGCATTTT. Translation: CASSKLTKGGNNQPQHF. The chain links TRBV21-1 to TRBJ1-5; the D call in the table, TRBD1, was not verified against the DNA. TRBV21-1 is described as a pseudogene. This CDR3 has 17 residues.

This clone has only one observation. The gene calls are TRBV19 and TRBJ1-5; D might be TRBD1 (6 bases). Germline assignment: CDR1 LNHDA and CDR2 SQIVND (reference sequence). The V end was cut by 7 bases, the J end by 4 bases, with 11 bases between. This CDR3 is built from 13 residues. CDR3 amino acids: CASTQGQNQPQHF. The CDR3 coding sequence is TGTGCCAGTACCCAAGGACAGAATCAGCCCCAGCATTTT.

CDR3 DNA: TGTGCCTGGACGTCGGGGAGGGCTGAAGCTTTCTTT. This gives the protein CAWTSGRAEAFF. V usage is TRBV30 and J usage is TRBJ1-1, with D unresolved. Germline-derived CDR1 and CDR2 are GTSNPN and SVGIG (reference sequence). CDR3 length: 12 amino acids. V was trimmed by 4 bases and J by 6 bases, leaving 12 bases between them.

In its sample, this clone was seen once. V is TRBV4-2 and J is TRBJ1-5; D unclear. This CDR3 is built from 15 residues. Germline V gives CDR1 LGHNA, CDR2 YNFKEQ. V gave up 2 bases and J gave up 0 bases, with 8 bases separating them. The CDR3 bases are TGTGCCAGCAGCCAAACAGCCCTTAGCAATCAGCCCCAGCATTTT. Its protein product is CASSQTALSNQPQHF.

DNA of the CDR3: TGTGCCAGCAGTGAAGTAGGGGAGACCCAGTACTTC. Residues: CASSEVGETQYF. This chain joins TRBV6-1 and TRBJ2-5; D remains ambiguous. Germline V gene sequence: CDR1 MNHNS, CDR2 SASEGT. The CDR3 is made up of 12 amino acids. Trimming cost V 1 base and J 5 bases, with 5 bases left between them.

This chain connects TRBV9 to TRBJ2-2, with 8 bases that match TRBD2. CDR1 is SGDLS, CDR2 YYNGEE, per germline. V lost 1 base and J lost 2; bases outside the gene matches: 1. The CDR3 loop spans 15 amino acids. CDR3 region: CASSVSGGNTGELFF. In DNA form, the CDR3 reads TGTGCCAGCAGCGTAAGCGGGGGAAACACCGGGGAGCTGTTTTTT.

This clone was observed a few times. The gene calls are TRBV19 and TRBJ2-7, with D perhaps matching TRBD1 (6 bases). Germline V gene data show CDR1 as LNHDA and CDR2 as SQIVND (reference sequence). This CDR3 is 14 amino acids long. V lost 3 bases and J 3 bases, leaving 12 bases between the germline ends. CDR3 DNA: TGTGCCAGTAGTATGTCAGGGGATCTCTACGAGCAGTACTTC. Translation: CASSMSGDLYEQYF.

The rearrangement uses TRBV6-1 and TRBJ1-1; 8 bases line up with TRBD1. V lost 0 bases to trimming and J lost 3 bases; unmatched junction nucleotides: 9. This CDR3 spans 17 amino acids. Looked up from germline, CDR1 is MNHNS and CDR2 is SASEGT. The CDR3 loop is CASSEAAGGALYTEAFF. CDR3 sequence (DNA): TGTGCCAGCAGTGAAGCGGCAGGGGGCGCCTTGTACACTGAAGCTTTCTTT.

This chain links TRBV28 with TRBJ1-2; TRBD1 aligns across 12 bases. The length of the CDR3 is 16 residues. Germline V lookup: CDR1 MDHEN, CDR2 SYDVKM. V dropped 2 bases and J dropped 4; count of bases not matched to a gene: 5. DNA for the CDR3: TGTGCCAGCAGTTTACCGGGACAGGGGGCCGGCTATGGCTACACCTTC. Translating gives CASSLPGQGAGYGYTF.

CDR3 in amino acids: CAWNSGFEQYF. The CDR3 DNA reads as TGTGCCTGGAATTCCGGGTTCGAGCAGTACTTC. This chain joins TRBV30 and TRBJ2-7; D remains ambiguous. The CDR3 length is 11 residues. Germline CDR1 and CDR2: GTSNPN and SVGIG (reference sequence). V was trimmed by 4 bases and J by 6 bases, leaving 10 bases between them.

This clone was counted once. The chain links TRBV7-9 to TRBJ1-1; D is undetermined. The length of the CDR3 is 12 residues. V was shortened by 5 bases and J by 4 bases, with 8 bases between the two germline ends. The germline V gene encodes CDR1 SEHNR and CDR2 FQNEAQ (reference sequence). CDR3 sequence: CASSPRPTEAFF. CDR3 DNA: TGTGCCAGCAGCCCAAGGCCCACTGAAGCTTTCTTT.

The gene calls are TRBV6-1 and TRBJ2-5, with D perhaps assigned TRBD1 or TRBD2 (5 bases each). Gene TRBJ2-7 matches the end of the DNA better, so the J call may be wrong. The CDR3 has 15 residues. Per the germline V gene, CDR1 is MNHNS and CDR2 is SASEGT. The CDR3 sequence: CASSEPPGTAYEQYF. For the CDR3, the DNA is TGTGCCAGCAGTGAGCCGCCGGGGACCGCCTACGAGCAGTACTTC.

The V call is TRBV7-9, the J call TRBJ2-5; 7 bases match TRBD1. CDR3 length: 16 amino acids. The ends lost 0 bases at V and 2 bases at J; junction bases unmatched: 6. Germline CDR1 reads SEHNR; CDR2 reads FQNEAQ (reference sequence). DNA for the CDR3: TGTGCCAGCAGCTTAGCGCCGACAGGGCGACAAGAGACCCAGTACTTC. Protein sequence: CASSLAPTGRQETQYF.

The V call is TRBV9, the J call TRBJ2-3; 9 bases are a match to TRBD1. V gave up 1 base and J gave up 3 bases; unmatched junction bases: 6. The CDR3 has 16 residues. Germline V gene sequence: CDR1 SGDLS, CDR2 YYNGEE. Here the CDR3 reads CASSVKRQGGTDTQYF. The CDR3 nucleotides are TGTGCCAGCAGCGTAAAGAGACAGGGGGGAACAGATACGCAGTATTTT. Filled out from reference TRBV9 and TRBJ2-3, the complete variable domain reads DSGVTQTPKHLITATGQRVTLRCSPRSGDLSVYWYQQSLDQGLQFLIQYYNGEERAKGNILERFSAQQFPDLHSELNLSSLELGDSALYFCASSVKRQGGTDTQYFGPGTRLTVL.

This chain uses TRBV7-9 with TRBJ2-3; D remains ambiguous. Germline V gene sequence: CDR1 SEHNR, CDR2 FQNEAQ (reference sequence). The V and J ends lost 1 base and 0 bases respectively, with 11 bases between them. The CDR3 runs 16 residues. CDR3: CASSLVGYASTDTQYF. The CDR3 region has the DNA TGTGCCAGCAGCTTAGTTGGCTATGCTAGCACAGATACGCAGTATTTT.

The J gene is TRBJ1-5, the V gene TRBV7-9; D is uncertain. Germline V gene lookup returns CDR1 SEHNR and CDR2 FQNEAQ (reference sequence). The ends were cut back, 7 bases at V and 2 bases at J, with 9 bases in the middle. This CDR3 is built from 13 residues. The CDR3 sequence: CASTLGGNQPQHF. CDR3 in DNA: TGTGCCAGCACCCTCGGTGGCAATCAGCCCCAGCATTTT.

The rearrangement uses TRBV7-3 and TRBJ2-1; 8 bases agree with TRBD1. J gave up 8 bases and V 4 bases, and 10 bases lay outside the gene matches. This CDR3 is 15 amino acids long. Germline CDR1 and CDR2: SGHTA and FQGTGA. This CDR3 reads CASSWTGSRGDEQFF. CDR3 coding DNA: TGTGCCAGCAGCTGGACAGGGAGTCGCGGCGATGAGCAGTTCTTC.

The chain recombines TRBV27 with TRBJ2-7, with 11 bases matching TRBD2. The CDR3 contains 15 residues. J lost 2 bases, V lost 6 bases, and 6 bases had no gene match. CDR1 MNHEY and CDR2 SMNVEV come from the germline V gene (reference sequence). The CDR3 sequence is CASSLSGGAPYEQYF. The CDR3 nucleotides read TGTGCCAGCAGCCTTAGCGGGGGGGCGCCCTACGAGCAGTACTTC.

V and J are TRBV7-3 and TRBJ2-6, with D perhaps TRBD1 (6 bases). CDR1 SGHTA and CDR2 FQGTGA come from the germline V gene. The CDR3 extends over 14 amino acids. The ends were cut back, 6 bases at V and 0 bases at J, with 6 bases in the middle. The CDR3 bases are TGTGCCAGCAGACAGGGCTCTGGGGCCAACGTCCTGACTTTC. Translation gives CASRQGSGANVLTF. The complete variable domain, with remaining parts taken from reference TRBV7-3 and TRBJ2-6, reads GAGVSQTPSNKVTEKGKYVELRCDPISGHTALYWYRQSLGQGPEFLIYFQGTGAADDSGLPNDRFFAVRPEGSVSTLKIQRTERGDSAVYLCASRQGSGANVLTFGAGSRLTVL.

DNA of the CDR3: TGTGCCAGTAGTATTGCCCTTACCTACGAGCAGTACTTC. Translation gives CASSIALTYEQYF. The V and J genes are TRBV19 and TRBJ2-7; the D is unclear. The CDR3 is made up of 13 amino acids. Germline V gene data show CDR1 as LNHDA and CDR2 as SQIVND (reference sequence). V was trimmed by 3 bases and J by 2 bases, leaving 8 bases between them.

The V call is TRBV7-9, the J call TRBJ2-7; TRBD2 matches at 11 bases. V lost 4 bases to trimming and J lost 7 bases; unmatched junction nucleotides: 9. Germline CDR1 SEHNR, CDR2 FQNEAQ (reference sequence). CDR3 length: 15 residues. The CDR3 DNA follows: TGTGCCAGCAGCTACACTAGCGGGGGTACCGGGGAGCAGTACTTC. It codes for CASSYTSGGTGEQYF.

With respect to this clone: Sequence at one end of the junction differs from germline and may be a read error. The rearrangement joins TRBV5-4 to TRBJ1-5, with no clear D. There are 15 residues in the CDR3. In germline, CDR1 is SGHNT, CDR2 YYREEE (reference sequence). The CDR3 loop is CASSQDVGSNQPQHF. DNA of the CDR3: TGCGCCAGCAGCCAAGACGTGGGCAGCAATCAGCCCCAGCATTTT.

The rearrangement joins TRBV28 to TRBJ1-5; 8 bases agree with TRBD1. The length of the CDR3 is 15 residues. Germline CDR1 MDHEN, CDR2 SYDVKM. Trimming cost V 2 bases and J 4 bases; bases outside gene matches: 4. The CDR3 spells CASSLVTGVNQPQHF. DNA for the CDR3: TGTGCCAGCAGTTTAGTGACAGGGGTTAATCAGCCCCAGCATTTT.

The chain recombines TRBV27 with TRBJ2-1, with D perhaps TRBD1 (6 bases). The CDR3 loop spans 12 amino acids. Germline-derived CDR1 and CDR2 are MNHEY and SMNVEV (reference sequence). Trimming cost V 8 bases and J 3 bases, with 8 bases left between them. DNA of the CDR3: TGTGCCAGCCAGGACAGCTACAATGAGCAGTTCTTC. Its translation: CASQDSYNEQFF.

The chain joins TRBV10-1 to TRBJ2-3; D is uncertain. Per germline, CDR1 WNHNN and CDR2 SYGVQD (reference sequence). Trimming cost V 3 bases and J 2 bases, with 6 bases left between them. CDR3 length equals 13 residues. The CDR3 DNA sequence: TGCGCCAGCAGTGATCCCCACACAGATACGCAGTATTTT. Its translation: CASSDPHTDTQYF.

The CDR3 DNA sequence: TGTGCCAGCAGCTTAGCGAAGCGGGGGGGCACCGGGGAGCTGTTTTTT. Its translation: CASSLAKRGGTGELFF. This chain uses TRBV7-9 with TRBJ2-2; 10 bases match TRBD2. This CDR3 region has 16 residues. CDR1 is SEHNR and CDR2 is FQNEAQ in the germline V gene (reference sequence). Germline trimming cut 0 bases from V and 4 bases from J; bases unmatched to any gene: 2. Supplemented by reference TRBV7-9 and TRBJ2-2, the full variable domain reads DTGVSQNPRHKITKRGQNVTFRCDPISEHNRLYWYRQTLGQGPEFLTYFQNEAQLEKSRLLSDRFSAERPKGSFSTLEIQRTEQGDSAMYLCASSLAKRGGTGELFFGEGSRLTVL.

This clone was detected many times. J is TRBJ2-7 and V is TRBV27, with D perhaps TRBD2 (6 bases). The germline CDR1 and CDR2 sequences are MNHEY and SMNVEV (reference sequence). This CDR3 is 15 amino acids long. V lost 5 bases, J lost 1 base, and 15 bases lay in between. The CDR3 loop reads CASSPLAALSYEQYF. CDR3 sequence (DNA): TGTGCCAGCAGTCCCTTAGCGGCGCTATCCTACGAGCAGTACTTC.

The CDR3 nucleotides are TGTGCCTGGAAACTACGTTCTAAAGGCACTGGAAACACCATATATTTT. Translation: CAWKLRSKGTGNTIYF. The chain recombines TRBV30 with TRBJ1-3; D call uncertain. This CDR3 contains 16 residues. V dropped 4 bases and J dropped 2 bases, with 18 bases sitting between them. Germline loops: CDR1 GTSNPN, CDR2 SVGIG (reference sequence).

CDR3 amino acids: CASSSGGEQYF. In nucleotides, the CDR3 is TGTGCCAGCAGTTCGGGCGGCGAGCAGTACTTC. The chain links TRBV6-6 to TRBJ2-7; no firm D call. The CDR3 totals 11 residues. From germline, CDR1 is MNHNY and CDR2 SVGAGI (reference sequence). V dropped 4 bases and J dropped 6 bases, with 7 bases sitting between them.

This rearrangement joins TRBV7-9 to TRBJ1-1, with unresolved D. Trimming took off 7 bases at V and 0 bases at J, with 9 bases between the two ends. Looked up from germline, CDR1 is SEHNR and CDR2 is FQNEAQ (reference sequence). This CDR3 is 13 amino acids long. In DNA, the CDR3 is TGTGCCAGCAAAGACAACCTGAACACTGAAGCTTTCTTT. Amino acids: CASKDNLNTEAFF.